A single sample gave rise to the 21 T cell receptor beta chains below, sequenced in a study of T cells expressing NK-cell markers. TCRdb reprocessed the 5' RACE reads, with one entry per CDR3 protein and no DNA. The data show roughly 120,000 distinct CDR3 sequences, and the top ten clones hold approximately 17%. The sample taken for sequencing was blood T cells: a sorted CD56 or NKG2C T cell subset, CD4+ or CD8+ T cells, or bulk PBMC T cells (not recorded which). These receptors were obtained from a woman aged 18-69 years in good health.

The chain has TRBV30 and TRBJ1-1; with no DNA, the TCRdb D assignment of TRBD1 cannot be verified. CDR1 is GTSNPN, CDR2 SVGIG, per germline (reference sequence). This CDR3 comprises 14 residues. CDR3 sequence reads: CAWIRGGADTEAFF.

The chain is built from TRBV28 and TRBJ2-7; there is no DNA to check the TCRdb D call of TRBD1. The CDR3 contains 13 residues. Germline V lookup: CDR1 MDHEN, CDR2 SYDVKM. The CDR3 reads CASRWKPGYEQYF.

The chain uses TRBV21-1 and TRBJ2-6; TCRdb calls TRBD1, which cannot be checked without DNA. TRBV21-1 represents a pseudogene. There are 16 residues in the CDR3. Here the CDR3 reads CASSRQASSGANVLTF.

The chain joins TRBV20-1 to TRBJ2-3; TCRdb indicates TRBD2, and absent DNA this call remains unverified. CDR3 length equals 17 residues. CDR1 and CDR2 from the germline V gene are DFQATT and SNEGSKA (reference sequence). The CDR3: CSARPYFGGESTDTQYF.

The CDR3 here is CASNSGVGDEQFF. J is TRBJ2-1 and V is TRBV19. From germline, CDR1 is LNHDA and CDR2 SQIVND (reference sequence). The CDR3 loop spans 13 amino acids. Variable domain in full (rest from reference TRBV19 and TRBJ2-1): DGGITQSPKYLFRKEGQNVTLSCEQNLNHDAMYWYRQDPGQGLRLIYYSQIVNDFQKGDIAEGYSVSREKKESFPLTVTSAQKNPTAFYLCASNSGVGDEQFFGPGTRLTVL.

The chain couples TRBV7-8 to TRBJ1-1. This CDR3 region has 14 residues. Germline CDR1 SGHVS, CDR2 FQNEAQ. The CDR3 sequence is CASSLFPVNTEAFF.

This sequence joins TRBV3-1 and TRBJ2-1; as DNA is missing, the TRBD2 call by TCRdb cannot be tested. Germline V gives CDR1 LGHDT, CDR2 YNNKEL (reference sequence). This CDR3 is 15 amino acids long. The CDR3 is CASSTGLAVNNEQFF.

This chain connects TRBV9 to TRBJ2-7; TCRdb reports TRBD1, a call that lacks DNA to check it against. The CDR3 contains 14 residues. Germline V lookup: CDR1 SGDLS, CDR2 YYNGEE. The CDR3 sequence is CASSVATGAYEQYF.

CDR3 protein: CASSVNVQRGDGINYEQYF. V usage is TRBV9 and J usage is TRBJ2-7; TCRdb's D call of TRBD2 is untestable without DNA. Germline loops: CDR1 SGDLS, CDR2 YYNGEE. The CDR3 length is 19 residues.

The V call is TRBV7-3, the J call TRBJ2-2. Germline CDR1 is SGHTA and CDR2 is FQGTGA. The CDR3 length is 14 residues. CDR3 amino acids: CASSPTLGHEELFF. Full variable domain (outside the CDR3, taken from reference TRBV7-3 and TRBJ2-2): GAGVSQTPSNKVTEKGKYVELRCDPISGHTALYWYRQSLGQGPEFLIYFQGTGAADDSGLPNDRFFAVRPEGSVSTLKIQRTERGDSAVYLCASSPTLGHEELFFGEGSRLTVL.

J is TRBJ2-1 and V is TRBV5-6; TCRdb's D call of TRBD1 is untestable without DNA. Germline V gene data show CDR1 as SGHDT and CDR2 as YYEEEE. This CDR3 has 14 amino acids. Here the CDR3 reads CASSPGGIYNEQFF.

The chain combines TRBV14 with TRBJ1-2; TCRdb's assignment of TRBD1 cannot be checked, as there is no DNA. CDR1 is SGHDN and CDR2 is FVKESK in the germline V gene. The CDR3 is 15 amino acids. CDR3 in amino acids: CASSQIWTGGDGYTF.

The rearrangement links TRBV2 to TRBJ2-1; TCRdb gives TRBD2 as the D gene, but with no DNA this cannot be confirmed. CDR1 and CDR2 (germline): SNHLY, FYNNEI. The CDR3 sequence is 16 residues long. Here the CDR3 reads CASSEGSSGGAHERFF.

The V and J genes are TRBV27 and TRBJ2-7; TCRdb gives TRBD2 as the D gene, but with no DNA this cannot be confirmed. Looked up from germline, CDR1 is MNHEY and CDR2 is SMNVEV (reference sequence). The CDR3 extends over 14 amino acids. CDR3: CASTGKAGVWEQYF.

The V gene is TRBV11-1, the J gene TRBJ2-7; the TRBD1 assignment by TCRdb is unverifiable without DNA. This CDR3 is 14 amino acids long. Germline V gives CDR1 SGHAT, CDR2 FQDESV (reference sequence). The CDR3 sequence: CASSLWDREGEQYF.

The V and J genes are TRBV20-1 and TRBJ2-7; TCRdb's D call, TRBD1, is unchecked because there is no DNA. Looked up from germline, CDR1 is DFQATT and CDR2 is SNEGSKA (reference sequence). CDR3 length: 13 amino acids. This CDR3 is CSARAPEGYEQYF.

The V and J genes are TRBV27 and TRBJ1-1; the D call of TRBD1 rests on TCRdb alone, since no DNA is present to check it. Germline CDR1 reads MNHEY; CDR2 reads SMNVEV (reference sequence). The CDR3 covers 16 residues. The CDR3 here is CASSFELGRGNTEAFF.

The CDR3 reads CASSLGVAGDTDTQYF. The chain is built from TRBV11-2 and TRBJ2-3; TCRdb lists TRBD2, though no DNA is available to test this call. CDR1 and CDR2 (germline): SGHAT, FQNNGV. This CDR3 is built from 16 residues.

The CDR3 loop is CASSQPPRDRVTEAFF. The V gene is TRBV4-1, the J gene TRBJ1-1; TCRdb returns TRBD1, unconfirmable since there is no DNA. The CDR3 consists of 16 residues. Germline loops: CDR1 MGHRA, CDR2 YSYEKL.

The gene calls are TRBV12-3 or TRBV12-4 and TRBJ2-3; TCRdb's assignment of TRBD2 cannot be checked, as there is no DNA. This CDR3 is built from 15 residues. CDR3 loop: CASSPPGASGITQYF.

J is TRBJ2-1 and V is TRBV12-3 or TRBV12-4; TCRdb selects TRBD1, and the lack of DNA leaves this call unchecked. The CDR3 runs 14 residues. This CDR3 reads CASSFGQGFDEQFF.